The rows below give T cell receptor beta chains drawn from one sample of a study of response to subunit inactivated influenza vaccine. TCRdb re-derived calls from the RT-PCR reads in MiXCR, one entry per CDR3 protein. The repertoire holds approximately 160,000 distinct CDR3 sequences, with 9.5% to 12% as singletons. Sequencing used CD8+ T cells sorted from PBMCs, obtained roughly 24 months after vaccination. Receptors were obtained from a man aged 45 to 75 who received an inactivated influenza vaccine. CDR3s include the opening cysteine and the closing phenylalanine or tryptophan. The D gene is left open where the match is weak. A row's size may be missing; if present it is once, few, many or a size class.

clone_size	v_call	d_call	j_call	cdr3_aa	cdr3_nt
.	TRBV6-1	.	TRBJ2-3	CASSPEGDTEAQYF	TGTGCCAGCAGTCCTGAAGGGGACACCGAGGCGCAGTATTTT
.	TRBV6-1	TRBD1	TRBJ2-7	CASSRGDREVLEQYF	TGTGCCAGCAGTCGTGGGGACAGGGAAGTTCTCGAGCAGTACTTC
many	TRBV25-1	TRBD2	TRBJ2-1	CASSESSGSYNEQFF	TGTGCCAGCAGTGAATCTAGCGGGTCCTACAATGAGCAGTTCTTC
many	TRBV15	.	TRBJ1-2	CATSGYGSNYGYTF	TGTGCCACCAGCGGGTACGGTTCTAACTATGGCTACACCTTC
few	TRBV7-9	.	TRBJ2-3	CASSLRQIGTDTQYF	TGTGCCAGCAGCTTGAGACAGATAGGCACAGATACGCAGTATTTT
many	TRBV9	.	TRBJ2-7	CASSVGSEQYF	TGTGCCAGCAGCGTTGGGAGCGAGCAGTACTTC
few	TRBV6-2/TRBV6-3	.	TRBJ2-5	CASSWTVHGTQYF	TGTGCCAGCAGTTGGACGGTCCATGGGACCCAGTACTTC
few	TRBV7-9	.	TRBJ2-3	CASSLVSDTQYF	TGTGCCAGCAGCTTAGTTTCAGATACGCAGTATTTT
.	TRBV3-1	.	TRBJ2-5	CASSQASHRVTYQETQYF	TGTGCCAGCAGCCAAGCCTCTCACAGGGTAACCTACCAAGAGACCCAGTACTTC
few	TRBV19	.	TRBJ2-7	CAARPGPYEQYF	TGTGCCGCCAGACCGGGCCCCTACGAGCAGTACTTC
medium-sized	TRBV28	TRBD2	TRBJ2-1	CASSLLTSGTYNEQFF	TGTGCCAGCAGTTTACTGACTAGCGGAACCTACAATGAGCAGTTCTTC
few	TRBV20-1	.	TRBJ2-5	CSANWLTFEETQYF	TGCAGTGCAAATTGGCTAACCTTCGAAGAGACCCAGTACTTC
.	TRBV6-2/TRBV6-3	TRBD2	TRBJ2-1	CASSAHPAGLSYNEQFF	TGTGCCAGCAGCGCCCACCCAGCGGGGCTCTCCTACAATGAGCAGTTCTTC
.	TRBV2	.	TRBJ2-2	CASINTGELFF	TGTGCCAGCATCAATACCGGGGAGCTGTTTTTT
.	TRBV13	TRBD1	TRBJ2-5	CASSLEGQTSDETQYF	TGTGCCAGCAGCTTAGAGGGACAGACGAGTGACGAGACCCAGTACTTC
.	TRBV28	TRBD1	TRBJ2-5	CASRPPQGEQETQYF	TGTGCCAGCAGGCCACCACAGGGGGAGCAAGAGACCCAGTACTTC
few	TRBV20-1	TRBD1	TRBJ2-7	CSAKGQGLSYEQYF	TGCAGTGCTAAGGGACAGGGGCTTAGCTACGAGCAGTACTTC
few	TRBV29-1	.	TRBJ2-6	CSVYSDSGANVLTF	TGCAGCGTTTATTCCGACTCTGGGGCCAACGTCCTGACTTTC
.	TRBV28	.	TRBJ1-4	CASSLILQTGEKLFF	TGTGCCAGCAGTTTAATCCTCCAGACTGGGGAAAAACTGTTTTTT
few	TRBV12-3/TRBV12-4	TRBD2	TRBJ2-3	CASSPGLAVTSTDTQYF	TGTGCCAGCAGTCCGGGACTAGCGGTCACTAGCACAGATACGCAGTATTTT
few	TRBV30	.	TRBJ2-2	CAWSATRWGGGELFF	TGTGCCTGGAGTGCAACGCGGTGGGGCGGCGGGGAGCTGTTTTTT
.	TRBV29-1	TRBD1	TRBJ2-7	CSVEPGQGSYEQYF	TGCAGCGTTGAGCCGGGACAGGGATCCTACGAGCAGTACTTC
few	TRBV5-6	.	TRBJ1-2	CASSLVWQGGYGYTF	TGTGCCAGCAGCTTGGTTTGGCAGGGTGGCTATGGCTACACCTTC
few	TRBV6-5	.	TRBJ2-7	CASSYTVSSSYEQYF	TGTGCCAGCAGTTACACGGTTTCCAGCTCCTACGAGCAGTACTTC
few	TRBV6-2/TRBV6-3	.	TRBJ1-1	CASSSSGAYTEAFF	TGTGCCAGCAGTTCGTCAGGAGCTTACACTGAAGCTTTCTTT
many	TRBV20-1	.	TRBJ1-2	CSAKRTKEDYGYTF	TGCAGTGCTAAGCGGACGAAAGAGGACTATGGCTACACCTTC
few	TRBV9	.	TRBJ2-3	CASSVVGTSTDTQYF	TGTGCCAGCAGCGTAGTCGGGACTAGCACAGATACGCAGTATTTT
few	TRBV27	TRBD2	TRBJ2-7	CASSLGTSGTAEQYF	TGTGCCAGCAGTTTAGGGACTAGCGGGACTGCCGAGCAGTACTTC
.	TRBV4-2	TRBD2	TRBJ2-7	CASSQDLRLAGETYEQYF	TGTGCCAGCAGCCAAGATCTCAGGCTAGCGGGAGAAACCTACGAGCAGTACTTC
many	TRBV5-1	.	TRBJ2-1	CASSQTTPNNEQFF	TGCGCCAGCAGCCAAACCACCCCAAACAATGAGCAGTTCTTC
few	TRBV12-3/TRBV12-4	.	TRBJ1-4	CASSFDNPNEKLFF	TGTGCCAGCAGTTTTGACAACCCTAATGAAAAACTGTTTTTT
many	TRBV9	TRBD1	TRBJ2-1	CASSVPTTGGRDEQFF	TGTGCCAGCAGCGTACCAACGACAGGGGGCCGGGATGAGCAGTTCTTC
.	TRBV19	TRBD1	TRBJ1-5	CASSSNRGFGNQPQHF	TGTGCCAGTAGTTCGAACAGGGGTTTTGGCAATCAGCCCCAGCATTTT